The TCR beta chain described here comes from a study of identical twins. From the 5' RACE reads, TCRdb called clonotypes with MiXCR, one entry per CDR3 protein. The repertoire holds roughly 700,000 distinct CDR3 sequences, with roughly 8% as singletons. Notes on the study in general: Memory repertoires lacked the insertion deficit that abundant cord blood beta clonotypes showed. Sequences that were beta out-of-frame showed weaker excess twin sharing.

The V gene's germline CDR1 is MNHNS and CDR2 SASEGT. Trimming pared 6 bases from V and 7 bases from J, leaving 12 bases between. CDR3 length: 13 residues. All donors were healthy, and all were Caucasian. In regard to this clonotype: The antigen is not known.

These records were also assigned to another study, of yellow fever vaccine responses in identical twins.

V usage is TRBV6-1 and J usage is TRBJ1-4, with a possible D match to TRBD1 (5 bases). The source of this sequence is a woman aged 18-29 years in good health. Sequenced: PBMCs. The DNA for the CDR3 is TGTGCCAGCAGCCGCGTCAGGGTTGAAAAACTGTTTTTT. It encodes CASSRVRVEKLFF.